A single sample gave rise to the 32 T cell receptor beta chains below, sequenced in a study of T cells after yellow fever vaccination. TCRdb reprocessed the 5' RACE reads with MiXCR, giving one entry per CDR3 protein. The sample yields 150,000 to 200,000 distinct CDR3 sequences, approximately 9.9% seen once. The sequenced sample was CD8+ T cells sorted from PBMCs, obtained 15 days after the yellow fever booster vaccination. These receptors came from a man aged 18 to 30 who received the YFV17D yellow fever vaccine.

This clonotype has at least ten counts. CDR3 residues: CASSSGLTGSRETQYF. CDR3 coding DNA: TGTGCCAGCAGCTCAGGGTTGACAGGGAGTAGGGAGACCCAGTACTTC. The rearrangement links TRBV7-6 to TRBJ2-5, with 7 bases aligning to TRBD1. Germline CDR1 SGHVS, CDR2 FNYEAQ. CDR3 length equals 16 residues. Trimming at V came to 4 bases and at J to 5 bases, leaving 13 bases not matched to a gene.

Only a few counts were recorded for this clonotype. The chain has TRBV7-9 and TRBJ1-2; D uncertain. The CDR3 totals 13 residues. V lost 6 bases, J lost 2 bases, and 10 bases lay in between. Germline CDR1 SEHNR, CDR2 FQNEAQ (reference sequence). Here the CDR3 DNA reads TGTGCCAGCAGACCCCACGGGAACTATGGCTACACCTTC. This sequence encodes CASRPHGNYGYTF.

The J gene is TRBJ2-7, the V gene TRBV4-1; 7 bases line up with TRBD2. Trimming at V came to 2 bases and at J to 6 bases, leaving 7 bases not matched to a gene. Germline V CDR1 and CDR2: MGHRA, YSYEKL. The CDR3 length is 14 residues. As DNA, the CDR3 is TGCGCCAGCAGCCAAACGGGGAGGGCTGGCGAGCAGTACTTC. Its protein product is CASSQTGRAGEQYF.

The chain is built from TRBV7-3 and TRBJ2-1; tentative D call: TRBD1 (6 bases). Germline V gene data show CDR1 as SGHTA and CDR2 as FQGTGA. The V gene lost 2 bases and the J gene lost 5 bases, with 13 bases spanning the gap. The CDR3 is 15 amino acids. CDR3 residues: CASSLAGRGNNEQFF. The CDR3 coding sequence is TGTGCCAGCAGCTTAGCCGGCAGGGGAAACAATGAGCAGTTCTTC.

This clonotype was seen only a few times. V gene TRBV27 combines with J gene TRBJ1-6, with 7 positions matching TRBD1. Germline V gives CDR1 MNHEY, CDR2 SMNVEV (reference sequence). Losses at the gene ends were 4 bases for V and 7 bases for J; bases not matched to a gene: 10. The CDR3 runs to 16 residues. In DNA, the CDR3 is TGTGCCAGCAGTTCCCCTAATTACAGGGGCAATTCACCCCTCCACTTT. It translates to CASSSPNYRGNSPLHF.

DNA of the CDR3: TGTGCCAGCAGCTTAGAAAGTGCGGAGACCCAGTACTTC. This encodes CASSLESAETQYF. The chain joins TRBV11-3 to TRBJ2-5; D is undetermined. The CDR3 has 13 residues. Between the trimmed V and J ends, which lost 0 bases and 5 bases, there was a span of 7 bases. CDR1 is SGHNT, CDR2 YENEEA, per germline.

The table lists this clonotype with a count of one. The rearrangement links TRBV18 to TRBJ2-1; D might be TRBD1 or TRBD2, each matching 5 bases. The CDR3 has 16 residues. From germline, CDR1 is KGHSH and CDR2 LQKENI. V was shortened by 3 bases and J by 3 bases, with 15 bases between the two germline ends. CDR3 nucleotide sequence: TGTGCCAGCTCACCCCCCGAGGGGCTGGGCTACAATGAGCAGTTCTTC. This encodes CASSPPEGLGYNEQFF.

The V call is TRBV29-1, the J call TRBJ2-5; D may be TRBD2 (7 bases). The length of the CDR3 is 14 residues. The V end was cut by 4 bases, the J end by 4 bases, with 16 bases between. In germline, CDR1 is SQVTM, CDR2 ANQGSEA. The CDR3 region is CSVGMGGALETQYF. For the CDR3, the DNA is TGCAGCGTTGGGATGGGGGGGGCCCTAGAGACCCAGTACTTC. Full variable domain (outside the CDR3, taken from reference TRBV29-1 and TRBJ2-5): SAVISQKPSRDICQRGTSLTIQCQVDSQVTMMFWYRQQPGQSLTLIATANQGSEATYESGFVIDKFPISRPNLTFSTLTVSNMSPEDSSIYLCSVGMGGALETQYFGPGTRLLVL.

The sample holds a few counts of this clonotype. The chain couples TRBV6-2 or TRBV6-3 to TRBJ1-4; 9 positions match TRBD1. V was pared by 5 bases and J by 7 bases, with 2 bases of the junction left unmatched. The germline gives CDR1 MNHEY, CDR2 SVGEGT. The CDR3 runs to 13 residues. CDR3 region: CASSDRGFEKLFF. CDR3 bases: TGTGCCAGCAGTGACAGGGGGTTTGAAAAACTGTTTTTT.

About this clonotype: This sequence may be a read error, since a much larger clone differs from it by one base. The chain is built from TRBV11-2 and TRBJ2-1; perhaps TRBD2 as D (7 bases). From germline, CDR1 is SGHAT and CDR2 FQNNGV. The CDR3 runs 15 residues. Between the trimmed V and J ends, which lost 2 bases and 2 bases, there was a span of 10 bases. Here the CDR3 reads CASSLWGGPYNEQFF. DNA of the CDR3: TGTGCCAGCAGCTTATGGGGGGGGCCCTACAATGAGCAGTTCTTC. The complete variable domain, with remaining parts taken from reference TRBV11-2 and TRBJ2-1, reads EAGVAQSPRYKIIEKRQSVAFWCNPISGHATLYWYQQILGQGPKLLIQFQNNGVVDDSQLPKDRFSAERLKGVDSTLKIQPAKLEDSAVYLCASSLWGGPYNEQFFGPGTRLTVL.

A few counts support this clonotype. The CDR3 reads CASTAGDFIGTQYF. Written as DNA, the CDR3 is TGTGCCAGCACGGCGGGGGATTTCATAGGGACGCAGTATTTT. V gene TRBV2 combines with J gene TRBJ2-3, with TRBD2 matching 7 bases. CDR1 and CDR2 (germline): SNHLY, FYNNEI. The V gene end was trimmed by 7 bases and the J gene end by 9 bases; junction bases not matched to a gene: 13. The CDR3 consists of 14 residues.

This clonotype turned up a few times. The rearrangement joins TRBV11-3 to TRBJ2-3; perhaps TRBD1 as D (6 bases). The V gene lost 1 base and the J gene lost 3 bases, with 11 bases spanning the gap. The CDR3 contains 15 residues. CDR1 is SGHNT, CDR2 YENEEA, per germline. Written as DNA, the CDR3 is TGTGCCAGCAGCTTAGGGGGGCCAAGGACAGATACGCAGTATTTT. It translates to CASSLGGPRTDTQYF. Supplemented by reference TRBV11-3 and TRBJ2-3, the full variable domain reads EAGVVQSPRYKIIEKKQPVAFWCNPISGHNTLYWYLQNLGQGPELLIRYENEEAVDDSQLPKDRFSAERLKGVDSTLKIQPAELGDSAVYLCASSLGGPRTDTQYFGPGTRLTVL.

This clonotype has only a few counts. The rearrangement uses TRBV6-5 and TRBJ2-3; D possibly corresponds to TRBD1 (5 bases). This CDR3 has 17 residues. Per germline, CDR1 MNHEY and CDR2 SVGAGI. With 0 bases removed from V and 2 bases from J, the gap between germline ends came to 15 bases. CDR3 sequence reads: CASSYSSWQGNTDTQYF. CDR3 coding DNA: TGTGCCAGCAGTTACTCGAGCTGGCAGGGAAACACAGATACGCAGTATTTT.

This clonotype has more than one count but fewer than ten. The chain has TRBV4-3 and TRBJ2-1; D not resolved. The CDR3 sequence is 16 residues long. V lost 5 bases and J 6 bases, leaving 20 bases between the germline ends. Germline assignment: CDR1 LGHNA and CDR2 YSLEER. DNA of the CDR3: TGCGCCAGCAGCGAATCCGTATCGCGGCAGTTCAATGAGCAGTTCTTC. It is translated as CASSESVSRQFNEQFF.

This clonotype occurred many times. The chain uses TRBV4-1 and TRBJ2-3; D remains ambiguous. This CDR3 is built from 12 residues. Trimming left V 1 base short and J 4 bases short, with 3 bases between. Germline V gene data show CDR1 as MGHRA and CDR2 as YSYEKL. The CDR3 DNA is TGCGCCAGCAGCCAAGCGGCAGATACGCAGTATTTT. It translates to CASSQAADTQYF.

The CDR3 bases are TGTGCCAGCAGCCCCTGGCCGGGACTAGCGGCCGGGGAGCTGTTTTTT. Protein sequence: CASSPWPGLAAGELFF. The chain links TRBV6-5 to TRBJ2-2, with 11 bases fitting TRBD2. The CDR3 is 16 residues long. Germline V gene sequence: CDR1 MNHEY, CDR2 SVGAGI. Trimming removed 6 bases from V and 6 bases from J; junction bases left unmatched: 9.

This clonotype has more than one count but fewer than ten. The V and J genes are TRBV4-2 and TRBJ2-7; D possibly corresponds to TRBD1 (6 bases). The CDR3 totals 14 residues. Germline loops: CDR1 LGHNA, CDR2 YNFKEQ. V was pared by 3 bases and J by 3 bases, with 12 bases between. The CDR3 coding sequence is TGTGCCAGCAGCCAGGGACATTCAAACTACGAGCAGTACTTC. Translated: CASSQGHSNYEQYF.

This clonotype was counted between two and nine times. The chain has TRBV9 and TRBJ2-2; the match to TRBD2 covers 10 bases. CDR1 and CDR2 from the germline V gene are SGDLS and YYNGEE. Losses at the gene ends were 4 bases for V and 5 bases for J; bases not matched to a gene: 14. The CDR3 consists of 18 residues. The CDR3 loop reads CASSPLGAGGRRTGELFF. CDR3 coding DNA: TGTGCCAGCAGCCCTCTTGGAGCGGGGGGGCGAAGGACCGGGGAGCTGTTTTTT.

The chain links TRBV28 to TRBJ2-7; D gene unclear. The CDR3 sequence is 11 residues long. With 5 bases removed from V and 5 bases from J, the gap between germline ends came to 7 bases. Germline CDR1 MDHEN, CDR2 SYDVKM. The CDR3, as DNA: TGTGCCAGCAGTCGCGCGAACGAGCAGTACGTC. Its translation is CASSRANEQYV.

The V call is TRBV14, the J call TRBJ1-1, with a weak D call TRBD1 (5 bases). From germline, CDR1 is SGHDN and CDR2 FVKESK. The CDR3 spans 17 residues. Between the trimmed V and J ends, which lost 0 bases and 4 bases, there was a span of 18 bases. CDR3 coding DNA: TGTGCCAGCAGCCAAGAGGGGCTCGGCCGGTTTGTCACTGAAGCTTTCTTT. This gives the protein CASSQEGLGRFVTEAFF.

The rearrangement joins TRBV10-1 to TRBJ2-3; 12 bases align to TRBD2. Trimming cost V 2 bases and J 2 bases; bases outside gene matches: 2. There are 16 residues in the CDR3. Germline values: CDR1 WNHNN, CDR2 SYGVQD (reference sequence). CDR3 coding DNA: TGCGCCAGCAGTGAGGGACTAGCGGGAAACACAGATACGCAGTATTTT. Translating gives CASSEGLAGNTDTQYF.

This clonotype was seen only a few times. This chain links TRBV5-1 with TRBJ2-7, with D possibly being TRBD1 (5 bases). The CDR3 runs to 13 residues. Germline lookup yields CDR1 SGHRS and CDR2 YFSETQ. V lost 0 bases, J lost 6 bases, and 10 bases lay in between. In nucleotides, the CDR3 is TGCGCCAGCAGCTTGGCTCAGGGCGGCGAGCAGTACGTC. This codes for CASSLAQGGEQYV.

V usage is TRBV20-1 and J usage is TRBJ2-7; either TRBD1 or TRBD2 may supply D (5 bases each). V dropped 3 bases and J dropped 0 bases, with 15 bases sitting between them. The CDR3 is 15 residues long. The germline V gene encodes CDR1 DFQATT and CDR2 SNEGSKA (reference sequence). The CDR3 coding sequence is TGCAGTGCTAGGGGGGTCCAGGAAAGCTCCTACGAGCAGTACTTC. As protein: CSARGVQESSYEQYF.

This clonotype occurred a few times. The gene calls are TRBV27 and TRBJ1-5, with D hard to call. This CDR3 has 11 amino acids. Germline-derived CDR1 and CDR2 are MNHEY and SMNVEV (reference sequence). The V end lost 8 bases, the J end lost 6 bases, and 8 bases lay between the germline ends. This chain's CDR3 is CASGFSQPQHF. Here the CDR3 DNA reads TGTGCCAGCGGGTTCAGTCAGCCCCAGCATTTT.

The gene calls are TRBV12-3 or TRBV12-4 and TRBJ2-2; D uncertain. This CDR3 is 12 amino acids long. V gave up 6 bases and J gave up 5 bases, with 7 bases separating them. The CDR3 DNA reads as TGTGCCAGCAGGCAGGCTACCGGGGAGCTGTTTTTT. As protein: CASRQATGELFF.

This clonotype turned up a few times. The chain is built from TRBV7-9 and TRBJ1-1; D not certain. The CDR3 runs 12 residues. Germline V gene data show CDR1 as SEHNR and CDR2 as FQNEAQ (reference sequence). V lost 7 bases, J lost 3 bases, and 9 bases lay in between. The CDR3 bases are TGTGCCAGCAACCTTTGGGACACTGAAGCTTTCTTT. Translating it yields CASNLWDTEAFF.

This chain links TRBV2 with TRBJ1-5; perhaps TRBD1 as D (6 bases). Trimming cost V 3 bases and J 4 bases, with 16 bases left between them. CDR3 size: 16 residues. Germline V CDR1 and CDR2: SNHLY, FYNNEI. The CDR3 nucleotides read TGTGCCAGCAGTGATACAGGGTTCCTTCCAAATCAGCCCCAGCATTTT. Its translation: CASSDTGFLPNQPQHF.

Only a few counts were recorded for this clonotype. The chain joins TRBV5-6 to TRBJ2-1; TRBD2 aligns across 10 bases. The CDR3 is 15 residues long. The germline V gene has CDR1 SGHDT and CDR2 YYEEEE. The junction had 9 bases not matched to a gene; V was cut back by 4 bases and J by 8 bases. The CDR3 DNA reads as TGTGCCAGCAGCCCCGAACTAGCGGGGCCTGATGAGCAGTTCTTC. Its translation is CASSPELAGPDEQFF.

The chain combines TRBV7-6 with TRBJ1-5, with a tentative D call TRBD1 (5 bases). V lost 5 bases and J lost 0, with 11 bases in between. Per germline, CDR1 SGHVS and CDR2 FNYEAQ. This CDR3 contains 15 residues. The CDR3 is CASSHGHLSNQPQHF. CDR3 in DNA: TGTGCCAGCAGCCATGGACACCTTAGCAATCAGCCCCAGCATTTT.

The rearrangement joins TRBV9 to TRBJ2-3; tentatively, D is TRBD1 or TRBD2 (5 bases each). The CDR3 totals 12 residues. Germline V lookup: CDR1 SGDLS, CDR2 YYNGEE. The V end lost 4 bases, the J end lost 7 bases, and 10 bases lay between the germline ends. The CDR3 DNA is TGTGCCAGCAGCCCAGAGGGACATACGCAGTATTTT. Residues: CASSPEGHTQYF.

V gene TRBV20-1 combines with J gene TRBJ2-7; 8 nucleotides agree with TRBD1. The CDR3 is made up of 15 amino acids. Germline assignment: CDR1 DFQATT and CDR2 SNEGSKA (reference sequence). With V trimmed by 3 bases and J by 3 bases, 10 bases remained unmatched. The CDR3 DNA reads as TGCAGTGCTAGGGAGAAACAGGGGGTCGACTACGAGCAGTACTTC. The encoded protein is CSAREKQGVDYEQYF.

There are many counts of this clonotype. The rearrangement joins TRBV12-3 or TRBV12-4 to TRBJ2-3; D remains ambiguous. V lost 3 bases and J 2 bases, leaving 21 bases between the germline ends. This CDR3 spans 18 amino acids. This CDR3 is CASSFSREYLVITDTQYF. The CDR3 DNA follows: TGTGCCAGCAGTTTTAGTAGGGAATACCTCGTAATCACAGATACGCAGTATTTT.